The next 10 T cell receptor beta chains were all read from a single sample in a study of shared clonotypes between healthy human individuals. Data came from immunoSEQ multiplex PCR; TCRdb stores just in-frame clones and leaves some out. The sample has fewer than 850,000 clones, more than 70% seen once. Sequenced input: memory CD4+ T cells sorted from blood. The sample's subset: CD45RA-negative fraction. Receptors were obtained from a woman aged 25 to 39 in good health.

Comments on this clone: The sample has other DNA sequences that encode this CDR3 too. The chain recombines TRBV6-1 with TRBJ1-1; D call uncertain. In germline, CDR1 is MNHNS, CDR2 SASEGT. The CDR3 extends over 13 amino acids. V was cut by 4 bases and J by 0 bases, with 6 bases left in between. The CDR3 protein is CASSGTLNTEAFF. CDR3 DNA sequence: TGTGCCAGCAGTGGCACCTTGAACACTGAAGCTTTCTTT.

The chain joins TRBV2 to TRBJ1-2, with 10 nucleotides matching TRBD1. V lost 6 bases, J lost 8 bases, and 3 bases stayed unmatched. CDR1 and CDR2 from the germline V gene are SNHLY and FYNNEI. The CDR3 extends over 12 amino acids. The CDR3 loop reads CASSRDRGGYTF. CDR3 coding DNA: TGTGCCAGCAGCAGGGACAGGGGAGGCTACACCTTC.

V is TRBV5-6 and J is TRBJ1-2; a weak D match, TRBD1 (5 bases). The V gene's germline CDR1 is SGHDT and CDR2 YYEEEE. V dropped 4 bases and J dropped 3 bases, with 16 bases sitting between them. The CDR3 spans 15 residues. The CDR3: CASSLRVGLHYGYTF. Here the CDR3 DNA reads TGTGCCAGCAGCCTCAGGGTGGGCCTCCACTATGGCTACACCTTC.

Comments on this clone: This CDR3 is also generated by other DNA sequences in the sample. The chain carries TRBV5-1 and TRBJ1-1; maybe TRBD1 (5 bases). This CDR3 is built from 14 residues. Per the germline V gene, CDR1 is SGHRS and CDR2 is YFSETQ. V was clipped by 4 bases and J by 1 base, with 11 bases between them. CDR3 coding DNA: TGCGCCAGCAGCCCCAATACAGGGAACACTGAAGCTTTCTTT. Residues: CASSPNTGNTEAFF.

The chain links TRBV27 to TRBJ1-1; D is undetermined. Germline CDR1 and CDR2: MNHEY and SMNVEV (reference sequence). This CDR3 is built from 13 residues. V lost 2 bases to trimming and J lost 0 bases, with 4 bases between them. CDR3 DNA sequence: TGTGCCAGCAGTTTAACATTGAACACTGAAGCTTTCTTT. It specifies CASSLTLNTEAFF.

The genes are TRBV28 and TRBJ1-1, with D perhaps TRBD1 (5 bases). V lost 2 bases to trimming and J lost 9 bases, with 22 bases between them. The germline V gene has CDR1 MDHEN and CDR2 SYDVKM. The CDR3 is 16 amino acids. The CDR3 DNA reads as TGTGCCAGCAGTTTACTTTTGCCGGGGGAGGTCCCTAAAGCTTTCTTT. Residues: CASSLLLPGEVPKAFF.

This clone was counted a few times. One end of the junction does not line up with germline, which may come from a read error. This chain connects TRBV25-1 to TRBJ2-3; D may be TRBD2 (6 bases). CDR1 and CDR2 from the germline V gene are MGHDK and SYGVNS. The CDR3 is made up of 15 amino acids. The CDR3: CASGESSGNTDTQYF. The CDR3 DNA follows: TGTGCCAGCGGTGAGAGTAGCGGTAACACAGATACGCAGTATTTT.

This chain connects TRBV7-3 to TRBJ2-3; possible D gene TRBD2, 5 bases. V was cut by 5 bases and J by 2 bases, with 5 bases left in between. This CDR3 spans 12 amino acids. The germline CDR1 and CDR2 sequences are SGHTA and FQGTGA. Here the CDR3 DNA reads TGTGCCAGCAGCGACTACACAGATACGCAGTATTTT. Its protein is CASSDYTDTQYF.

The J gene is TRBJ2-5, the V gene TRBV18, with TRBD2 matching over 14 bases. The CDR3 runs to 16 residues. V shed 0 bases, J shed 3 bases, and the junction held 0 bases outside the gene matches. Germline V gene lookup returns CDR1 KGHSH and CDR2 LQKENI. The chain's CDR3 is CASSPPGLAGEETQYF. The CDR3 bases are TGTGCCAGCTCACCACCGGGACTAGCGGGAGAAGAGACCCAGTACTTC.

This clone appeared a few times. The chain uses TRBV15 and TRBJ2-1; the D gene could be TRBD1 or TRBD2 (5 bases each). V was cut by 4 bases and J by 1 base, with 11 bases left in between. This CDR3 has 15 amino acids. The germline CDR1 and CDR2 sequences are LNHNV and YYDKDF (reference sequence). The CDR3, as DNA: TGTGCCACCAGCATGATGGGGGATTCCTACAATGAGCAGTTCTTC. Protein: CATSMMGDSYNEQFF.